A selection of T cell receptor beta chains follows, all from one sample in a study of blood T cell repertoires in COVID-19. Sequencing used immunoSEQ multiplex PCR; TCRdb keeps in-frame clones, though not all of them. The table records 250,000 or so clones, about 83% of them present only once. Sequencing was carried out using peripheral blood. The receptors were gathered from a woman aged 40 to 50 who had recovered from COVID-19. CDR3s leave out the opening cysteine and the closing phenylalanine or tryptophan. The order of the fields is V gene, J gene, CDR3 protein.

v_call: TRBV11-3; j_call: TRBJ2-3; cdr3_aa: ASSRPGLSDTQY
v_call: TRBV5-6; j_call: TRBJ1-3; cdr3_aa: ASSQPWSSSGNTIY
v_call: TRBV4-2; j_call: TRBJ2-5; cdr3_aa: ASSQGEGTQY
v_call: TRBV7-9; j_call: TRBJ1-6; cdr3_aa: ASSLQGNNSPLH
v_call: TRBV11-3; j_call: TRBJ2-4; cdr3_aa: ASSPQGRGLAKNIQY
v_call: TRBV10-3; j_call: TRBJ1-5; cdr3_aa: AISESGQSQGSQPQH
v_call: TRBV29-1; j_call: TRBJ2-7; cdr3_aa: SVVDSTYEQY
v_call: TRBV10-3; j_call: TRBJ2-1; cdr3_aa: AISESISRGNEQF
v_call: TRBV12-2; j_call: TRBJ1-5; cdr3_aa: ASRSVGGRLYSNQPQH
v_call: TRBV19; j_call: TRBJ2-3; cdr3_aa: ASSLSDRGDTQY
v_call: TRBV5-1; j_call: TRBJ1-3; cdr3_aa: ASRAGTSSGNTIY
v_call: TRBV5-1; j_call: TRBJ1-1; cdr3_aa: ASSDRGNTEAF
v_call: TRBV13; j_call: TRBJ2-3; cdr3_aa: ASSLQSTDTQY
v_call: TRBV7-9; j_call: TRBJ2-3; cdr3_aa: ASSSLLAGLNTDTQY
v_call: TRBV30; j_call: TRBJ2-4; cdr3_aa: AWSEQWGGQPLAKNIQY
v_call: TRBV2; j_call: TRBJ1-1; cdr3_aa: ASGQGYTEAF